A single sample gave rise to the 21 T cell receptor beta chains below, sequenced in a study of cytomegalovirus exposure and HLA in healthy donors. Repertoires were generated with immunoSEQ multiplex PCR, while TCRdb's copy carries only in-frame clones and drops some. The sample consists of tens of thousands of clones, 95% to 97% of them appearing once. The sample consisted of PBMCs. These TCRs come from a young man in good health and CMV-seropositive.

The chain couples TRBV9 to TRBJ1-4; 8 nucleotides align to TRBD1. V lost 1 base and J lost 2; bases outside the gene matches: 1. This CDR3 has 15 amino acids. Germline lookup yields CDR1 SGDLS and CDR2 YYNGEE. CDR3 region: CASSVRDRTNEKLFF. The CDR3 nucleotides are TGTGCCAGCAGCGTACGGGACAGGACTAATGAAAAACTGTTTTTT.

The rearrangement uses TRBV18 and TRBJ2-5; D is possibly TRBD2 (7 bases). There are 15 residues in the CDR3. Germline CDR1 KGHSH, CDR2 LQKENI. Trimming removed 0 bases at V and 5 bases at J, with 13 bases between. This chain's CDR3 is CASSPPGGGSETQYF. The CDR3 bases are TGTGCCAGCTCACCACCGGGGGGGGGCAGCGAGACCCAGTACTTC.

This sequence joins TRBV7-9 and TRBJ2-5, with 9 nucleotides matching TRBD2. The CDR3 extends over 19 amino acids. Germline loops: CDR1 SEHNR, CDR2 FQNEAQ (reference sequence). V was pared by 2 bases and J by 2 bases, with 15 bases of the junction left unmatched. The CDR3 protein is CASSLTGERLAEQQETQYF. CDR3 nucleotide sequence: TGTGCCAGCAGCTTAACAGGGGAGAGACTAGCGGAGCAACAAGAGACCCAGTACTTC.

The chain is built from TRBV10-2 and TRBJ2-7; TRBD2 aligns across 10 bases. The CDR3 consists of 18 residues. Germline CDR1 is WSHSY and CDR2 is SAAADI. Trimming cost V 2 bases and J 5 bases; bases outside gene matches: 15. The CDR3 spells CASSEPGLTGLAINEQYF. The DNA for the CDR3 is TGCGCCAGCAGTGAGCCCGGCCTGACGGGACTAGCGATAAACGAGCAGTACTTC.

This chain connects TRBV19 to TRBJ1-2, with 9 bases fitting TRBD1. Looked up from germline, CDR1 is LNHDA and CDR2 is SQIVND (reference sequence). The CDR3 has 16 amino acids. V shed 5 bases and J 0 bases; nucleotides not matched to a gene: 7. As DNA, the CDR3 is TGTGCCAGTAGTCCGAAGCGGACAGGGGCTAACTATGGCTACACCTTC. Amino acid sequence: CASSPKRTGANYGYTF.

The V call is TRBV7-8, the J call TRBJ2-7; perhaps TRBD1 as D (5 bases). Trimming left V 1 base short and J 2 bases short, with 9 bases between. The CDR3 is 14 residues long. Germline CDR1 reads SGHVS; CDR2 reads FQNEAQ. As DNA, the CDR3 is TGTGCCAGCAGCTTAGTCAGGGAAACCTACGAGCAGTACTTC. It is translated as CASSLVRETYEQYF.

The chain recombines TRBV27 with TRBJ2-1, with TRBD2 identical over 8 bases. CDR1 and CDR2 from the germline V gene are MNHEY and SMNVEV (reference sequence). The V gene end was trimmed by 5 bases and the J gene end by 10 bases; junction bases not matched to a gene: 7. This CDR3 contains 13 residues. The CDR3: CASSPPGGWEQFF. The CDR3 region has the DNA TGTGCCAGCAGTCCCCCGGGGGGGTGGGAGCAGTTCTTC.

V gene TRBV30 combines with J gene TRBJ2-2, with a possible D match to TRBD1 (7 bases). The CDR3 contains 15 residues. Per germline, CDR1 GTSNPN and CDR2 SVGIG (reference sequence). Deletions cut 3 bases from V and 0 bases from J, with 11 bases between. CDR3 sequence (DNA): TGTGCCTGGAGGGGGGGACAGACGAACACCGGGGAGCTGTTTTTT. Amino acids: CAWRGGQTNTGELFF.

V usage is TRBV7-9 and J usage is TRBJ2-1; tentative D call: TRBD2 (5 bases). This CDR3 is built from 15 residues. CDR1 and CDR2 from the germline V gene are SEHNR and FQNEAQ (reference sequence). V was trimmed by 7 bases and J by 8 bases, leaving 21 bases between them. The DNA for the CDR3 is TGTGCCAGCACCGGATCTGGGGTGGCGGGTGATGAGCAGTTCTTC. The encoded protein is CASTGSGVAGDEQFF. The variable domain in full, completed from reference TRBV7-9 and TRBJ2-1, reads DTGVSQNPRHKITKRGQNVTFRCDPISEHNRLYWYRQTLGQGPEFLTYFQNEAQLEKSRLLSDRFSAERPKGSFSTLEIQRTEQGDSAMYLCASTGSGVAGDEQFFGPGTRLTVL.

This clone was seen only once. The chain recombines TRBV5-1 with TRBJ2-1; D is unclear. In germline, CDR1 is SGHRS, CDR2 YFSETQ. The V end was cut by 2 bases, the J end by 0 bases, with 9 bases between. CDR3 size: 15 residues. The CDR3 is CASSLKASSYNEQFF. In nucleotides, the CDR3 is TGCGCCAGCAGCTTAAAAGCTAGCTCCTACAATGAGCAGTTCTTC.

The chain uses TRBV15 and TRBJ1-5; 9 bases agree with TRBD1. This CDR3 spans 18 amino acids. Germline CDR1 LNHNV, CDR2 YYDKDF (reference sequence). With 2 bases clipped from V and 0 bases from J, the junction kept 8 bases outside the gene matches. This CDR3 reads CATSRFTGGANSNQPQHF. In DNA form, the CDR3 reads TGTGCCACCAGCAGATTCACAGGGGGCGCGAATAGCAATCAGCCCCAGCATTTT.

The gene calls are TRBV19 and TRBJ2-2; 15 nucleotides match TRBD2. J lost 2 bases, V lost 6 bases, and 4 bases had no gene match. Per the germline V gene, CDR1 is LNHDA and CDR2 is SQIVND (reference sequence). The CDR3 sequence is 17 residues long. The CDR3 nucleotides are TGTGCCAGTAGGAAGGGACTAGCGGGAGGAAACACCGGGGAGCTGTTTTTT. The encoded protein is CASRKGLAGGNTGELFF.

The chain recombines TRBV27 with TRBJ1-1, with 8 bases identical to TRBD1. CDR3 length equals 13 residues. After removal of 7 bases from V and 4 bases from J, the junction contained 5 bases not matched to a gene. The germline V gene encodes CDR1 MNHEY and CDR2 SMNVEV (reference sequence). This CDR3 reads CASKDRARTEAFF. The CDR3 bases are TGTGCCAGCAAGGACAGGGCCCGCACTGAAGCTTTCTTT.

This chain uses TRBV7-2 with TRBJ1-2; a weak D match, TRBD1 (5 bases). V was pared by 2 bases and J by 4 bases, with 14 bases between. Germline values: CDR1 SGHTA, CDR2 FQGNSA. CDR3 length equals 15 residues. The CDR3 coding sequence is TGTGCCAGCAGCTTACGGAGACAGCACCGCTATGGCTACACCTTC. This encodes CASSLRRQHRYGYTF.

This clone was counted once. This chain joins TRBV5-6 and TRBJ1-4; no clear D gene. V was pared by 1 base and J by 0 bases, with 19 bases between. Germline CDR1 SGHDT, CDR2 YYEEEE. This CDR3 contains 19 residues. CDR3 in DNA: TGTGCCAGCAGCTTGTTCGAGTTGTACAGCCCTGCAACTAATGAAAAACTGTTTTTT. Translated: CASSLFELYSPATNEKLFF.

The V call is TRBV30, the J call TRBJ2-7; D gene ambiguous. Germline CDR1 and CDR2: GTSNPN and SVGIG (reference sequence). This CDR3 is 12 amino acids long. The V end was cut by 0 bases, the J end by 0 bases, with 3 bases between. The CDR3 DNA reads TGTGCCTGGAGTGTGCGCTCCTACGAGCAGTACTTC. This codes for CAWSVRSYEQYF.

The genes are TRBV6-5 and TRBJ2-7; possible D gene TRBD1, 6 bases. The CDR3 totals 13 residues. Germline CDR1 reads MNHEY; CDR2 reads SVGAGI. The V and J ends lost 5 bases and 6 bases respectively, with 14 bases between them. For the CDR3, the DNA is TGTGCCAGCAGTAGGTCAGGGGTCCCCGAGCAGTACTTC. The encoded protein is CASSRSGVPEQYF.

The rearrangement uses TRBV28 and TRBJ2-5; TRBD2 aligns across 14 bases. The CDR3 loop spans 15 amino acids. Germline V lookup: CDR1 MDHEN, CDR2 SYDVKM. Trimming at V came to 4 bases and at J to 5 bases, leaving 3 bases not matched to a gene. The DNA of the CDR3 is TGTGCCAGCAGTTCGACTAGCGGGAGGGTCGAGACCCAGTACTTC. It translates to CASSSTSGRVETQYF. Combining the CDR3 with reference TRBV28 and TRBJ2-5 gives the whole variable domain DVKVTQSSRYLVKRTGEKVFLECVQDMDHENMFWYRQDPGLGLRLIYFSYDVKMKEKGDIPEGYSVSREKKERFSLILESASTNQTSMYLCASSSTSGRVETQYFGPGTRLLVL.

V usage is TRBV9 and J usage is TRBJ2-1; D may be TRBD2 (6 bases). Germline-derived CDR1 and CDR2 are SGDLS and YYNGEE. The CDR3 totals 17 residues. V was shortened by 3 bases and J by 3 bases, with 19 bases between the two germline ends. CDR3 DNA: TGTGCCAGCAGCGGAGGAGGGAGCGCCCCCAACTACAATGAGCAGTTCTTC. Translating it yields CASSGGGSAPNYNEQFF.

This chain connects TRBV28 to TRBJ2-7, with D uncertain. Germline CDR1 reads MDHEN; CDR2 reads SYDVKM. The CDR3 runs 11 residues. Trimming took off 5 bases at V and 4 bases at J, with 6 bases between the two ends. For the CDR3, the DNA is TGTGCCAGCAGTACCGGTTACGAGCAGTACTTC. Residues: CASSTGYEQYF.

The rearrangement links TRBV9 to TRBJ2-1; 9 bases are a match to TRBD2. The germline V gene has CDR1 SGDLS and CDR2 YYNGEE. This CDR3 has 15 residues. Germline trimming cut 3 bases from V and 1 base from J; bases unmatched to any gene: 2. The CDR3 loop reads CASSESGGSYNEQFF. CDR3 in DNA: TGTGCCAGCAGCGAGAGCGGGGGGTCCTACAATGAGCAGTTCTTC. The whole variable domain, filled in from reference TRBV9 and TRBJ2-1, reads DSGVTQTPKHLITATGQRVTLRCSPRSGDLSVYWYQQSLDQGLQFLIQYYNGEERAKGNILERFSAQQFPDLHSELNLSSLELGDSALYFCASSESGGSYNEQFFGPGTRLTVL.